This is a list of T cell receptor beta chains from one sample in a study of T cells in localized non-small cell lung cancer. Generated by immunoSEQ multiplex PCR, the TCRdb table keeps only in-frame clones and is missing some. The table shows roughly 1,500 clones, with 20% to 30% occurring only once. The specimen comprised normal lung tissue next to the tumor, sampled before any cancer treatment. Receptor source: a man aged 40 to 70 with stage II squamous cell lung carcinoma. Each CDR3 is given with its conserved first and last residue. D genes are given only for firm matches. The size of a clone is reported for some rows only, either as once, few or many, or as a class for expanded clones.

v_call	clone_size	d_call	j_call	cdr3_nt	cdr3_aa
TRBV5-1	few	.	TRBJ2-3	TGCGCCAGCAGCTTGGAAAGGCAGAGTGGGGGGCAGTATTTT	CASSLERQSGGQYF
TRBV30	.	TRBD1	TRBJ1-5	TGTGCCTGGAGTCCGGAGACAGGGAGAAGCAATCAGCCCCAGCATTTT	CAWSPETGRSNQPQHF
TRBV9	medium-sized	TRBD1	TRBJ1-1	TGTGCCAGCAGCGAGGGACAGGGCACTGAAGCTTTCTTT	CASSEGQGTEAFF
TRBV6-8	.	.	TRBJ1-6	TGTGCCAGCAGTTACTCGATTCGCCCAGGAAGGTCACCCCTCCACTTT	CASSYSIRPGRSPLHF
TRBV23-1	.	.	TRBJ1-6	TGCGCCAGCAGCTTGGAGGGATATGAGCTCCTCCACTTT	CASSLEGYELLHF
TRBV9	few	.	TRBJ2-2	TGTGCCAGCAGCGTTCAGGGGGGAGCCGGGGAGCTGTTTTTT	CASSVQGGAGELFF
TRBV19	once	.	TRBJ2-7	TGTGCCAGTAGCGGACCTACCTACGAGCAGTACTTC	CASSGPTYEQYF
TRBV10-3	.	.	TRBJ1-6	TGTGCCATCAGTGAGGAGGACAGCCTTAGGTCACCCCTCCACTTT	CAISEEDSLRSPLHF
TRBV11-3	large	TRBD1	TRBJ2-1	TGTGCCAGCAGTCGGGACAGCAACTACAATGAGCAGTTCTTC	CASSRDSNYNEQFF
TRBV6-8	.	.	TRBJ1-4	TGTGCCAGCAGTCCCACCCGACAGGTTAATGAAAAACTGTTTTTT	CASSPTRQVNEKLFF
TRBV15	.	.	TRBJ2-1	TGTGCCACCAGCAGAGTCGGATCCGGGCAGGGGAAATACAATGAGCAGTTCTTC	CATSRVGSGQGKYNEQFF
TRBV9	.	TRBD1	TRBJ2-1	TGTGCCAGCAGCGTATTCCAGGGGGTAACAAATGAGCAGTTCTTC	CASSVFQGVTNEQFF
TRBV28	few	.	TRBJ1-1	TGTGCCAGCACCCGCCCAGACCTCTCCTTCAACACTGAAGCTTTCTTT	CASTRPDLSFNTEAFF
TRBV6-8	few	.	TRBJ1-5	TGTGCCCTCGGGGGTGGGGTAAATCAGCCCCAGCATTTT	CALGGGVNQPQHF
TRBV6-7	.	.	TRBJ2-6	TGTGCCAGCAGTCCCGGGAGCTCTGGGGCCAACGTCCTGACTTTC	CASSPGSSGANVLTF
TRBV6-8	large	TRBD2	TRBJ2-7	TGTGCCAGCAGTTACGTGTCTAGCGGGGACTACGAGCAGTACTTC	CASSYVSSGDYEQYF
TRBV9	medium-sized	.	TRBJ2-7	TGTGCCAGCAGTGACCAAGTAGGGGACGAGCAGTACTTC	CASSDQVGDEQYF
TRBV11-3	few	TRBD1	TRBJ2-1	TGTGCCAGCAGCGCCGGGACAGGCAGACCCTACAATGAGCAGTTCTTC	CASSAGTGRPYNEQFF
TRBV9	.	.	TRBJ2-1	TGTGCCAGCAGCGAACTCCCCCAGACGAGGGATAGGGGCAATGAGCAGTTCTTC	CASSELPQTRDRGNEQFF
TRBV9	large	.	TRBJ1-1	TGTGCCAGCGGGGGAGGGTCGGGTACCACTGAAGCTTTCTTT	CASGGGSGTTEAFF
TRBV6-8	large	.	TRBJ1-6	TGTGCCAGCAGCCTCCCCCGGACCTTCATCAATTCACCCCTCCACTTT	CASSLPRTFINSPLHF
TRBV6-8	medium-sized	TRBD2	TRBJ2-1	TGTGCCAGCAGGGATCTAGCGGGAGGGGAGAATGAGCAGTTCTTC	CASRDLAGGENEQFF
TRBV6-8	.	.	TRBJ2-7	TGTGCCAGCAGCCGGGCCTCTACAGGGAACTACGAGCAGTACTTC	CASSRASTGNYEQYF
TRBV9	large	TRBD2	TRBJ2-3	TGTGCCAGCAGCGGCGGGACTAGCGGACTCACAGATACGCAGTATTTT	CASSGGTSGLTDTQYF
TRBV5-1	.	TRBD2	TRBJ2-2	TGCGCCAGCAGCTCCGGGGGGGCATCCGGGGAGCTGTTTTTT	CASSSGGASGELFF
TRBV6-8	.	TRBD1	TRBJ2-1	TGTGCCAGCAGTTACCCTTCATTTTCAGGGGGCCCTAATGAGCAGTTCTTC	CASSYPSFSGGPNEQFF
TRBV19	.	.	TRBJ1-1	TGTGCCAGTAGCGGAGAAGGGAACACTGAAGCTTTCTTT	CASSGEGNTEAFF
TRBV10-2	.	TRBD2	TRBJ2-3	TGCGCCAGCAGTGACCCAGCGGGGGGGCGGGATACGCAGTATTTT	CASSDPAGGRDTQYF
TRBV6-8	.	TRBD1	TRBJ1-1	TGTGCCAGCAGGCTGGACAGGGGCCCGTTCAGTTTCTTT	CASRLDRGPFSFF